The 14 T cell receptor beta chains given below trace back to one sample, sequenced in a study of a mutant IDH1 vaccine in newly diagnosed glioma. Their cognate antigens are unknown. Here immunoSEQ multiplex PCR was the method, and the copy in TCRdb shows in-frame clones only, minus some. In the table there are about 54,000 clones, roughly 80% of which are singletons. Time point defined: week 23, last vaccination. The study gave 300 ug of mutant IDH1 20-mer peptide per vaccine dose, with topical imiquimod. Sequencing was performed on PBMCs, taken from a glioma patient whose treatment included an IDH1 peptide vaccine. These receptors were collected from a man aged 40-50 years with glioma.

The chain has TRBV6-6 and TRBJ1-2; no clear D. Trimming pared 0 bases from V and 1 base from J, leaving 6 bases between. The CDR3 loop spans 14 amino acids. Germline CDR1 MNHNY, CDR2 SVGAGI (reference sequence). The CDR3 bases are TGTGCCAGCAGTTACTCGATCGATAACTATGGCTACACCTTC. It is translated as CASSYSIDNYGYTF.

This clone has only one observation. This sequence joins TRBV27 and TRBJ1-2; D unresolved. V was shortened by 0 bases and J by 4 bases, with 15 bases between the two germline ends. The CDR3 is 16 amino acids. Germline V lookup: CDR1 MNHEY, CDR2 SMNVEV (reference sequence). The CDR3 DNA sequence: TGTGCCAGCAGTTTATCCGACCATTACGGTACCTATGGCTACACCTTC. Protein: CASSLSDHYGTYGYTF.

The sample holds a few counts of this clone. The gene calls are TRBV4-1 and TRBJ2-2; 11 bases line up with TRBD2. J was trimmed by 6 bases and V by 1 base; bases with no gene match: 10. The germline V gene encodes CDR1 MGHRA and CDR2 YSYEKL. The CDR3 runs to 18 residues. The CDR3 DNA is TGCGCCAGCAGCCAAGGTGTAGCGGGGGGGCTTTCGGCCGGGGAGCTGTTTTTT. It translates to CASSQGVAGGLSAGELFF.

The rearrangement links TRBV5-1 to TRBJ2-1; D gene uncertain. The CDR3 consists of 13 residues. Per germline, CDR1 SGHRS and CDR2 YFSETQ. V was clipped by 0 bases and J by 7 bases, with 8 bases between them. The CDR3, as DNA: TGCGCCAGCAGCTTGGGGTCTACGAATGAGCAGTTCTTC. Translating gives CASSLGSTNEQFF. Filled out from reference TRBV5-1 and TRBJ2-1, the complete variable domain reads KAGVTQTPRYLIKTRGQQVTLSCSPISGHRSVSWYQQTPGQGLQFLFEYFSETQRNKGNFPGRFSGRQFSNSRSEMNVSTLELGDSALYLCASSLGSTNEQFFGPGTRLTVL.

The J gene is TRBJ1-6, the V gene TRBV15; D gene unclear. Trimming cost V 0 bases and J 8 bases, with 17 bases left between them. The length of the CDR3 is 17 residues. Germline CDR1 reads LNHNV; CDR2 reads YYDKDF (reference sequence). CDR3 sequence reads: CATSRETVGFSDSPLHF. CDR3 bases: TGTGCCACCAGCAGAGAAACTGTCGGGTTTTCGGATTCACCCCTCCACTTT.

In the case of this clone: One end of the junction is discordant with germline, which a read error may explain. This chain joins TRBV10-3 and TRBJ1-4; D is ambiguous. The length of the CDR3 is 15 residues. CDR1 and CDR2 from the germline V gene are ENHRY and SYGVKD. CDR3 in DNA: TGTGCCAGCAGTCCCGAGGGTTGGGCTAATGAAAAACTGTTTTTT. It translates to CASSPEGWANEKLFF.

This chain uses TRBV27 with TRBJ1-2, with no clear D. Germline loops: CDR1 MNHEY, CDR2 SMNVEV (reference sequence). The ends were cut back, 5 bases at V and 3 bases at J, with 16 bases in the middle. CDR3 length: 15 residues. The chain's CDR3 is CASSPVGRLHYGYTF. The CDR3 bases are TGTGCCAGCAGTCCCGTCGGACGGCTACACTATGGCTACACCTTC.

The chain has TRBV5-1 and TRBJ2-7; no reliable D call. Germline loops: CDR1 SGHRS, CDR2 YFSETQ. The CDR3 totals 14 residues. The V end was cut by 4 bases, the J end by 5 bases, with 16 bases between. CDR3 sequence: CASSPRTPTDEQYF. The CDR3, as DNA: TGCGCCAGCAGCCCACGGACCCCAACCGACGAGCAGTACTTC.

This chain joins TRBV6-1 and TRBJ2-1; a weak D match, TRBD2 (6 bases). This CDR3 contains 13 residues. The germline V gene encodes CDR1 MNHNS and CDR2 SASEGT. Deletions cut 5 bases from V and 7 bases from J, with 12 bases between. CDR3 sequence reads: CASSFGTPNEQFF. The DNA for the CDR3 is TGTGCCAGCAGTTTCGGGACTCCAAATGAGCAGTTCTTC.

In DNA form, the CDR3 reads TGCGCCAGCAGCCAAGTTGTTGGCGGGAGGGCCTCAGAGACCCAGTACTTC. Its protein product is CASSQVVGGRASETQYF. This chain uses TRBV4-1 with TRBJ2-5; 9 bases are a match to TRBD2. The CDR3 has 17 amino acids. The germline CDR1 and CDR2 sequences are MGHRA and YSYEKL. V trimming: 1 base; J trimming: 4 bases; junction bases outside the gene matches: 10.

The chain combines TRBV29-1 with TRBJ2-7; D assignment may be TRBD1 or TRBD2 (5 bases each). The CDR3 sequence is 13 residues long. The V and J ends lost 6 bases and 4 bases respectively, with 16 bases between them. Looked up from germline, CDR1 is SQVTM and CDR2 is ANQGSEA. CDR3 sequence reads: CSVARGQGYEQYF. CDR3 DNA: TGCAGCGTCGCCCGCGGGCAGGGATACGAGCAGTACTTC.

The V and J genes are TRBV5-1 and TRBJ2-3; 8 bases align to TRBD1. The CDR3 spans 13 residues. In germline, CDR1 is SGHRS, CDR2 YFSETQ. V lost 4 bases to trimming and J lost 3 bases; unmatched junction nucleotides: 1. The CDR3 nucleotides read TGCGCCAGCAGCCGGGACAGGACAGATACGCAGTATTTT. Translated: CASSRDRTDTQYF. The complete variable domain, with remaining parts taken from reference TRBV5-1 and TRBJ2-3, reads KAGVTQTPRYLIKTRGQQVTLSCSPISGHRSVSWYQQTPGQGLQFLFEYFSETQRNKGNFPGRFSGRQFSNSRSEMNVSTLELGDSALYLCASSRDRTDTQYFGPGTRLTVL.

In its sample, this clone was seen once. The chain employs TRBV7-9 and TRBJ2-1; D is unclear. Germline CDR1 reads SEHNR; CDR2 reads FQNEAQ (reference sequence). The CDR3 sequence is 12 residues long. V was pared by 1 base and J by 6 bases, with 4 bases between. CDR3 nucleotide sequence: TGTGCCAGCAGCTTAGGCAGCAATGAGCAGTTCTTC. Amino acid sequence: CASSLGSNEQFF.

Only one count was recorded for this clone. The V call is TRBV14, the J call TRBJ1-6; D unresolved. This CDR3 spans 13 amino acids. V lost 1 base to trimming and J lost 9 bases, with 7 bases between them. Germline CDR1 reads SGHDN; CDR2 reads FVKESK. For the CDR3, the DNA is TGTGCCAGCAGCCAAGCGCAGGTTTCACCCCTCCACTTT. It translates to CASSQAQVSPLHF. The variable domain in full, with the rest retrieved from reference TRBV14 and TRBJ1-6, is EAGVTQFPSHSVIEKGQTVTLRCDPISGHDNLYWYRRVMGKEIKFLLHFVKESKQDESGMPNNRFLAERTGGTYSTLKVQPAELEDSGVYFCASSQAQVSPLHFGNGTRLTVT.